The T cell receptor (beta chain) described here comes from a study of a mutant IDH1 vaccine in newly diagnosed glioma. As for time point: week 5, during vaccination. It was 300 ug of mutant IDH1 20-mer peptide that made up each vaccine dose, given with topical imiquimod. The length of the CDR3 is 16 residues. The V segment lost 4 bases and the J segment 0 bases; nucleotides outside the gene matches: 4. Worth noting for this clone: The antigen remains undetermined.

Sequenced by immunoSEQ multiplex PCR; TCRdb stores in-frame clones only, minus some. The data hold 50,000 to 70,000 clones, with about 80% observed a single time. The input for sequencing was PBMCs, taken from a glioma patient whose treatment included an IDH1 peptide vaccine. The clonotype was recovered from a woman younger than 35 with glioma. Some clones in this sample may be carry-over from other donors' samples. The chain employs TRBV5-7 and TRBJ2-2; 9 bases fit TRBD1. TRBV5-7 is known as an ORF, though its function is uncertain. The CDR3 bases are TGTGCCAGCAGCCCGGACAGGGGTTCGAACACCGGGGAGCTGTTTTTT. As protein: CASSPDRGSNTGELFF.